This T cell receptor (beta chain) is from a study of shared clonotypes between healthy human individuals. In regard to this clone: Its antigen is currently unknown.

The assay was immunoSEQ multiplex PCR, and TCRdb's table has in-frame clones only and misses some. This table has about 2.3 million clones, 90% to 95% appearing once. The study, taken as a whole, reports: The generation probabilities recorded for non-shared clonotypes fell below those of clonotypes shared by all four donors.

The clonotype comes from a man between 18 and 35 years old in good health. Some clones in this sample may be carry-over from other donors' samples. The sequencing sample was made of naive CD4+ T cells from PBMCs. Subset meaning: CD45RA+ positively selected.

The CDR3 spells CASSPRVAASTDTQYF. CDR3 nucleotides: TGTGCCAGCAGCCCCAGGGTAGCGGCTAGCACAGATACGCAGTATTTT. The V and J genes are TRBV7-9 and TRBJ2-3; TRBD2 is a possible D gene (6 bases). Germline lookup yields CDR1 SEHNR and CDR2 FQNEAQ (reference sequence). The CDR3 extends over 16 amino acids. V was trimmed by 5 bases and J by 0 bases, leaving 15 bases between them. The full variable domain, rest sourced from reference TRBV7-9 and TRBJ2-3, is DTGVSQNPRHKITKRGQNVTFRCDPISEHNRLYWYRQTLGQGPEFLTYFQNEAQLEKSRLLSDRFSAERPKGSFSTLEIQRTEQGDSAMYLCASSPRVAASTDTQYFGPGTRLTVL.